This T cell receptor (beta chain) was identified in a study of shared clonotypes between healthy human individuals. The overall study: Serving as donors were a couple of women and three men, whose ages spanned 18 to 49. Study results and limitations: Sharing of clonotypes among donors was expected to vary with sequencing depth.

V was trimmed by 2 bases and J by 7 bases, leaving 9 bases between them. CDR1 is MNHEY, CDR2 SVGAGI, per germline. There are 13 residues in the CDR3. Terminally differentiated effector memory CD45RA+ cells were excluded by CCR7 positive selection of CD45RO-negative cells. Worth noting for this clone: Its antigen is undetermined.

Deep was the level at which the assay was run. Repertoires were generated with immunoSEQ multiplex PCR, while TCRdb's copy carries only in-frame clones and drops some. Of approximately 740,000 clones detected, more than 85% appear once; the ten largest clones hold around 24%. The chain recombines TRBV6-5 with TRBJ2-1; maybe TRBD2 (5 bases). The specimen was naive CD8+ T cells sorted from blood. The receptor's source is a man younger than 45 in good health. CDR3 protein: CASSYAGSNEQFF. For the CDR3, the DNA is TGTGCCAGCAGTTACGCGGGCTCGAATGAGCAGTTCTTC.